One sample yielded the 15 T cell receptor beta chains listed below, sequenced in a study of shared clonotypes between healthy human individuals. The naive CD8 subset, CD45RO-negative cells positively selected for CCR7, excluded terminally differentiated effector memory CD45RA+ cells. Here immunoSEQ multiplex PCR was the method, and the copy in TCRdb shows in-frame clones only, minus some. The table shows 630,000 or so clones, with more than 95% occurring only once. Sequencing was done on a sample of naive CD8+ T cells sorted from blood. The source of these receptors is a man between 25 and 39 years old in good health.

This chain connects TRBV27 to TRBJ1-1; the D is unclear. CDR1 and CDR2 from the germline V gene are MNHEY and SMNVEV (reference sequence). The CDR3 runs 14 residues. The V gene lost 6 bases and the J gene lost 1 base, with 12 bases spanning the gap. In DNA, the CDR3 is TGTGCCAGCAGACCTGGGAGGCCGAACACTGAAGCTTTCTTT. Residues: CASRPGRPNTEAFF.

J is TRBJ1-2 and V is TRBV5-1; no clear D. The length of the CDR3 is 14 residues. V was shortened by 0 bases and J by 3 bases, with 9 bases between the two germline ends. Germline V gene lookup returns CDR1 SGHRS and CDR2 YFSETQ. DNA of the CDR3: TGCGCCAGCAGCTTGGGCAGAAACGACTATGGCTACACCTTC. Translating gives CASSLGRNDYGYTF.

The chain uses TRBV30 and TRBJ2-5; tentatively, D is TRBD1 or TRBD2 (5 bases each). The CDR3 is made up of 13 amino acids. Germline V gene sequence: CDR1 GTSNPN, CDR2 SVGIG (reference sequence). V was shortened by 0 bases and J by 3 bases, with 8 bases between the two germline ends. The CDR3 nucleotides read TGTGCCTGGAGTGTACTGGGGGAAGAGACCCAGTACTTC. Residues: CAWSVLGEETQYF.

V gene TRBV27 combines with J gene TRBJ1-2; the D gene is possibly TRBD1 (5 bases). Germline V gives CDR1 MNHEY, CDR2 SMNVEV (reference sequence). The CDR3 consists of 14 residues. V lost 6 bases and J lost 2, with 13 bases in between. The chain's CDR3 is CASSPGGGNYGYTF. The CDR3 DNA follows: TGTGCCAGCAGCCCTGGTGGGGGGAACTATGGCTACACCTTC.

The chain combines TRBV19 with TRBJ2-2; unclear D gene. The germline V gene encodes CDR1 LNHDA and CDR2 SQIVND (reference sequence). The CDR3 contains 12 residues. Trimming took off 6 bases at V and 5 bases at J, with 7 bases between the two ends. The CDR3 region has the DNA TGTGCCAGTAGGTGGGATACCGGGGAGCTGTTTTTT. This encodes CASRWDTGELFF. Complete variable domain (other parts from reference TRBV19 and TRBJ2-2): DGGITQSPKYLFRKEGQNVTLSCEQNLNHDAMYWYRQDPGQGLRLIYYSQIVNDFQKGDIAEGYSVSREKKESFPLTVTSAQKNPTAFYLCASRWDTGELFFGEGSRLTVL.

This chain connects TRBV7-9 to TRBJ2-7; D uncertain. This CDR3 is built from 14 residues. Trimming cost V 3 bases and J 0 bases, with 9 bases left between them. Per germline, CDR1 SEHNR and CDR2 FQNEAQ (reference sequence). CDR3 sequence reads: CASSFGGASYEQYF. In DNA form, the CDR3 reads TGTGCCAGCAGCTTTGGCGGAGCCTCCTACGAGCAGTACTTC.

The chain has TRBV27 and TRBJ2-2, with 7 bases identical to TRBD2. Germline V gene lookup returns CDR1 MNHEY and CDR2 SMNVEV (reference sequence). The CDR3 covers 19 residues. Germline trimming cut 0 bases from V and 4 bases from J; bases unmatched to any gene: 14. The CDR3 protein is CASSLSAGGASGLTGELFF. As DNA, the CDR3 is TGTGCCAGCAGTTTATCGGCGGGTGGGGCTAGCGGACTCACCGGGGAGCTGTTTTTT.

This rearrangement joins TRBV5-6 to TRBJ2-3; possibly TRBD1 for D (5 bases). V lost 0 bases, J lost 7 bases, and 9 bases lay in between. Germline V lookup: CDR1 SGHDT, CDR2 YYEEEE. CDR3 length: 13 amino acids. CDR3 nucleotides: TGTGCCAGCAGCTTGGTAGGGGATCATACGCAGTATTTT. Its translation is CASSLVGDHTQYF.

The chain carries TRBV28 and TRBJ1-1, with TRBD1 matching 8 bases. Germline CDR1 is MDHEN and CDR2 is SYDVKM. The junction had 4 bases not matched to a gene; V was cut back by 2 bases and J by 5 bases. The CDR3 is made up of 14 amino acids. The DNA of the CDR3 is TGTGCCAGCAGTTTAGTCCAGGGGGCGACTGAAGCTTTCTTT. As protein: CASSLVQGATEAFF.

DNA of the CDR3: TGCAGCGTCGAGCGGCCCAGCGGGAGGGCAGATACGCAGTATTTT. Residues: CSVERPSGRADTQYF. This chain links TRBV29-1 with TRBJ2-3; 10 nucleotides line up with TRBD2. Trimming at V came to 6 bases and at J to 4 bases, leaving 10 bases not matched to a gene. Germline V gene lookup returns CDR1 SQVTM and CDR2 ANQGSEA. The CDR3 spans 15 residues.

The sample holds one count of this clone. The rearrangement joins TRBV7-8 to TRBJ2-3, with 9 positions matching TRBD1. With V trimmed by 6 bases and J by 1 base, 5 bases remained unmatched. The CDR3 is 15 amino acids. Germline V gives CDR1 SGHVS, CDR2 FQNEAQ. For the CDR3, the DNA is TGTGCCAGCAGACGTGGGACAGGGCGCACAGATACGCAGTATTTT. This codes for CASRRGTGRTDTQYF.

The V and J genes are TRBV10-3 and TRBJ2-1, with TRBD2 matching over 7 bases. The CDR3 contains 13 residues. Trimming took 10 bases from V and 5 from J; bases not matched to a gene: 8. Germline V lookup: CDR1 ENHRY, CDR2 SYGVKD. In nucleotides, the CDR3 is TGTGCCAACGGGCCCGGGACTAACAATGAGCAGTTCTTC. Protein: CANGPGTNNEQFF.

The V call is TRBV7-2, the J call TRBJ2-1; no clear D gene. CDR3 length equals 13 residues. V dropped 0 bases and J dropped 11 bases, with 11 bases sitting between them. Germline V gene sequence: CDR1 SGHTA, CDR2 FQGNSA. The CDR3 region has the DNA TGTGCCAGCAGCTTAGCCGACACAGCGAAGCAGTTCTTC. This translates into CASSLADTAKQFF.

This clone was counted once. The chain carries TRBV29-1 and TRBJ2-1; D gene uncertain. The CDR3 is made up of 13 amino acids. Germline V lookup: CDR1 SQVTM, CDR2 ANQGSEA. V shed 6 bases and J shed 0 bases, with 9 bases lying between them. DNA for the CDR3: TGCAGCGTACCAGCAAGCTCCTACAATGAGCAGTTCTTC. It is translated as CSVPASSYNEQFF.

The J gene is TRBJ2-7, the V gene TRBV29-1; unclear D gene. The CDR3 is 13 amino acids. The germline V gene has CDR1 SQVTM and CDR2 ANQGSEA. Deletions cut 4 bases from V and 0 bases from J, with 10 bases between. In nucleotides, the CDR3 is TGCAGCGTTGTCACCGTTAACTCCTACGAGCAGTACTTC. Translating it yields CSVVTVNSYEQYF.